The 24 T cell receptor beta chains reported below all come from one sample, sequenced in a study of T cells in Graves' hyperthyroidism and ophthalmopathy. Amplified TCR beta CDR3 regions derived from RNA transcripts. When the TCR CDR3 underwent first-round RT-PCR, the HTBI primer set was used. TCRdb reprocessed the multiplex PCR reads via MiXCR and lists one record per CDR3 protein. Altogether 370,000 or so distinct CDR3 sequences are present, around 25% being singletons, with the ten largest covering roughly 70%. Material: blood. The origin of the receptors is a middle-aged man with Graves' hyperthyroidism.

This clonotype was counted between two and nine times. The chain combines TRBV6-1 with TRBJ1-5, with D possibly being TRBD1 (5 bases). Trimming shortened V by 5 bases and J by 5 bases, and 16 bases separated the two germline ends. Germline CDR1 MNHNS, CDR2 SASEGT. CDR3 length: 15 amino acids. CDR3: CASSFKGGGDQPQHF. In nucleotides, the CDR3 is TGTGCCAGCAGTTTCAAGGGTGGGGGAGATCAGCCCCAGCATTTT.

This clonotype was seen a single time. The chain is built from TRBV12-5 and TRBJ2-1, with TRBD2 identical over 7 bases. The trim removed 4 bases at V and 7 bases at J, leaving 4 bases unmatched. Germline loops: CDR1 LGHNT, CDR2 FRNRAP. The CDR3 covers 13 residues. The CDR3 region is CASGWGGYNEQFF. The DNA of the CDR3 is TGTGCTAGTGGTTGGGGGGGGTATAATGAGCAGTTCTTC.

The rearrangement joins TRBV5-1 to TRBJ2-7; D gene unclear. With 0 bases removed from V and 5 bases from J, the gap between germline ends came to 12 bases. Germline V gene sequence: CDR1 SGHRS, CDR2 YFSETQ. There are 14 residues in the CDR3. The CDR3 spells CASSLVSNPHEQYF. CDR3 bases: TGCGCCAGCAGCTTGGTGTCGAATCCCCACGAGCAGTACTTC.

In its sample, this clonotype was seen many times. The J gene is TRBJ2-5, the V gene TRBV11-2; weak D call: TRBD1 (6 bases). CDR1 SGHAT and CDR2 FQNNGV come from the germline V gene. CDR3 length equals 17 residues. V gave up 2 bases and J gave up 7 bases, with 23 bases separating them. This chain's CDR3 is CASSLYVDRPGGGTQYF. The DNA for the CDR3 is TGTGCCAGCAGCTTATATGTAGACAGGCCCGGCGGTGGGACCCAGTACTTC.

The CDR3 loop is CASSAKGDGQYF. DNA for the CDR3: TGCGCCAGCAGTGCAAAAGGGGACGGGCAGTACTTC. The chain couples TRBV10-2 to TRBJ2-7; TRBD1 or TRBD2 may be the D gene (5 bases each). V shed 4 bases and J shed 9 bases, with 13 bases lying between them. Germline-derived CDR1 and CDR2 are WSHSY and SAAADI. The CDR3 consists of 12 residues.

The sample holds a few counts of this clonotype. The chain has TRBV20-1 and TRBJ2-3; D is unresolved. The CDR3 contains 13 residues. Germline values: CDR1 DFQATT, CDR2 SNEGSKA (reference sequence). Trimming removed 4 bases from V and 0 bases from J, with 8 bases in between. The CDR3 DNA is TGCAGTGCTAAGGAACAGAGCACAGATACGCAGTATTTT. Amino acids: CSAKEQSTDTQYF.

The genes are TRBV3-1 and TRBJ2-2; 11 nucleotides agree with TRBD2. J gave up 6 bases and V 1 base, and 10 bases lay outside the gene matches. Germline loops: CDR1 LGHDT, CDR2 YNNKEL (reference sequence). The CDR3 covers 18 residues. The CDR3 region has the DNA TGTGCCAGCAGCCAAGTCTGGCTAGCGGGAGGAGGATCCGGGGAGCTGTTTTTT. This sequence encodes CASSQVWLAGGGSGELFF.

This clonotype showed up just a few times. The chain recombines TRBV6-1 with TRBJ2-7; TRBD2 matches at 8 bases. Losses at the gene ends were 5 bases for V and 6 bases for J; bases not matched to a gene: 6. CDR1 is MNHNS, CDR2 SASEGT, per germline. The CDR3 sequence is 13 residues long. The CDR3 nucleotides read TGTGCCAGCAGTCACGGGGGGGGGCGCGAGCAGTACTTC. Residues: CASSHGGGREQYF.

Concerning this clonotype itself: A much larger clonotype is one base distant, so this may be a read error. The chain couples TRBV11-2 to TRBJ2-1, with 13 bases identical to TRBD2. The CDR3 extends over 18 amino acids. Per the germline V gene, CDR1 is SGHAT and CDR2 is FQNNGV. In DNA form, the CDR3 reads TGTGCCAGCAGCACACGACACGGGACTAGCGGGACCCACAATGGGCAGTTCTTC. It encodes CASSTRHGTSGTHNGQFF.

As regards this clonotype: One base away lies a much larger clone, so this may be a sequencing read error. The J gene is TRBJ2-1, the V gene TRBV20-1, with 11 nucleotides matching TRBD2. This CDR3 region has 14 residues. CDR1 is DFQATT and CDR2 is SNEGSKA in the germline V gene (reference sequence). The V and J ends lost 5 bases and 10 bases, in that order; junction bases with no gene match: 10. The CDR3 DNA sequence: TGCAGTGCTTTTTTAGCGGGAGGGAGTGCCGAGCAGTTCTTC. Its protein product is CSAFLAGGSAEQFF.

V usage is TRBV19 and J usage is TRBJ2-3, with TRBD2 matching over 7 bases. The germline V gene encodes CDR1 LNHDA and CDR2 SQIVND (reference sequence). V shed 9 bases and J 6 bases; nucleotides not matched to a gene: 12. The CDR3 totals 14 residues. This chain's CDR3 is CASRLAGTSDTQYF. In DNA, the CDR3 is TGTGCCAGCCGACTAGCAGGAACTTCCGATACGCAGTATTTT.

In this sample, this clonotype turned up a few times. The rearrangement links TRBV11-3 to TRBJ1-1; D is unresolved. Germline V lookup: CDR1 SGHNT, CDR2 YENEEA. This CDR3 has 13 amino acids. Deletions cut 1 base from V and 4 bases from J, with 7 bases between. The CDR3 loop is CASSLAVGTEAFF. CDR3 sequence (DNA): TGTGCCAGCAGCTTAGCGGTTGGCACTGAAGCTTTCTTT.

The chain recombines TRBV6-1 with TRBJ2-3; perhaps TRBD2 as D (5 bases). Germline-derived CDR1 and CDR2 are MNHNS and SASEGT. V dropped 4 bases and J dropped 8 bases, with 16 bases sitting between them. The CDR3 totals 14 residues. CDR3 in DNA: TGTGCCAGCAGTGTCGCTCCAGCAGGAGGTACGCAGTATTTT. Amino acids: CASSVAPAGGTQYF.

This clonotype was seen ten or more times. The J gene is TRBJ2-1, the V gene TRBV2; D is unresolved. The V gene's germline CDR1 is SNHLY and CDR2 FYNNEI. The length of the CDR3 is 13 residues. V was pared by 6 bases and J by 1 base, with 7 bases between. The CDR3 region is CASRWGSYNEQFF. DNA for the CDR3: TGTGCCAGCAGATGGGGTTCCTACAATGAGCAGTTCTTC.

In this sample, this clonotype turned up a few times. This sequence joins TRBV7-2 and TRBJ2-3; 8 positions agree with TRBD2. CDR1 is SGHTA, CDR2 FQGNSA, per germline. V lost 6 bases and J lost 6; bases outside the gene matches: 11. CDR3 length: 15 amino acids. CDR3 region: CASSRDGRAGDTQYF. The CDR3 bases are TGTGCCAGCAGTCGAGACGGGAGGGCCGGGGATACGCAGTATTTT.

This clonotype was counted many times. The V gene is TRBV5-1, the J gene TRBJ2-3; the D is unclear. The germline V and J ends were trimmed by 4 bases and 3 bases, with 12 bases remaining between them. Germline CDR1 reads SGHRS; CDR2 reads YFSETQ. This CDR3 spans 14 amino acids. The CDR3 is CASSLTRRTDTQYF. CDR3 bases: TGCGCCAGCAGCCTGACACGGCGAACAGATACGCAGTATTTT.

V is TRBV7-9 and J is TRBJ1-6, with 9 bases lining up with TRBD1. The CDR3 is 15 amino acids. Germline V CDR1 and CDR2: SEHNR, FQNEAQ (reference sequence). V gave up 3 bases and J gave up 10 bases; unmatched junction bases: 7. DNA for the CDR3: TGTGCCAGCAGCTTCACGGGACAGGGCGAGTCACCCCTCCACTTT. Encoded protein: CASSFTGQGESPLHF. Using reference TRBV7-9 and TRBJ1-6 for the parts outside the CDR3, the full variable domain is DTGVSQNPRHKITKRGQNVTFRCDPISEHNRLYWYRQTLGQGPEFLTYFQNEAQLEKSRLLSDRFSAERPKGSFSTLEIQRTEQGDSAMYLCASSFTGQGESPLHFGNGTRLTVT.

The chain couples TRBV19 to TRBJ1-1; TRBD1 aligns across 8 bases. The CDR3 contains 12 residues. CDR1 and CDR2 (germline): LNHDA, SQIVND (reference sequence). Germline trimming cut 7 bases from V and 7 bases from J; bases unmatched to any gene: 5. The CDR3 region has the DNA TGTGCCAGTAATCAGGGGGCGTATGAAGCTTTCTTT. This gives the protein CASNQGAYEAFF.

This clonotype was observed many times. V and J are TRBV12-5 and TRBJ2-7, with TRBD1 matching 8 bases. The CDR3 is 15 amino acids. V lost 5 bases, J lost 7 bases, and 13 bases stayed unmatched. CDR1 LGHNT and CDR2 FRNRAP come from the germline V gene. The CDR3 DNA reads as TGTGCTAGTGGTACCTACGGGACAGGATCCTTGGAGCAGTACTTC. This sequence encodes CASGTYGTGSLEQYF.

Only a few counts were recorded for this clonotype. The rearrangement uses TRBV27 and TRBJ2-4; 7 bases map to TRBD2. CDR3 length equals 16 residues. V trimming: 5 bases; J trimming: 1 base; junction bases outside the gene matches: 8. Germline V gene sequence: CDR1 MNHEY, CDR2 SMNVEV (reference sequence). CDR3 sequence (DNA): TGTGCCAGCAGTCCAGTCGGGGGGAGGGCCAAAAACATTCAGTACTTC. Translation gives CASSPVGGRAKNIQYF.

The chain combines TRBV13 with TRBJ1-2; TRBD1 agrees at 7 bases. V gave up 5 bases and J gave up 4 bases; unmatched junction bases: 4. Germline-derived CDR1 and CDR2 are PRHDT and FYEKMQ (reference sequence). CDR3 length: 13 residues. CDR3 region: CASSQTGTYGYTF. In DNA, the CDR3 is TGTGCCAGCAGCCAGACAGGGACCTATGGCTACACCTTC. The entire variable domain, with the rest obtained from reference TRBV13 and TRBJ1-2, is as follows: AAGVIQSPRHLIKEKRETATLKCYPIPRHDTVYWYQQGPGQDPQFLISFYEKMQSDKGSIPDRFSAQQFSDYHSELNMSSLELGDSALYFCASSQTGTYGYTFGSGTRLTVV.

This clonotype was observed many times. CDR3 nucleotides: TGTGCCAGCGCCCAAGGGGTTCAGAGGACCAACGAGCAGTACTTC. This gives the protein CASAQGVQRTNEQYF. This chain connects TRBV3-1 to TRBJ2-7; possible D gene TRBD1, 5 bases. From germline, CDR1 is LGHDT and CDR2 YNNKEL (reference sequence). CDR3 length equals 15 residues. Trimming took off 8 bases at V and 5 bases at J, with 22 bases between the two ends.

This clonotype was detected a few times. The chain has TRBV29-1 and TRBJ2-2; the D gene could be TRBD1 or TRBD2 (5 bases each). CDR1 and CDR2 from the germline V gene are SQVTM and ANQGSEA. The V and J ends lost 5 bases and 4 bases respectively, with 17 bases between them. The CDR3 consists of 15 residues. The CDR3 region has the DNA TGCAGCGTTAACGCTCGTGGGGGTGGCACCGGGGAGCTGTTTTTT. Amino acid sequence: CSVNARGGGTGELFF.

This clonotype was counted ten times or more. V is TRBV5-1 and J is TRBJ1-1; TRBD1 might be the D (6 bases). The CDR3 has 15 amino acids. Germline CDR1 reads SGHRS; CDR2 reads YFSETQ. V lost 4 bases and J 1 base, leaving 14 bases between the germline ends. In DNA, the CDR3 is TGCGCCAGCAGCGGGGAGACAGGCCCGAACACTGAAGCTTTCTTT. It is translated as CASSGETGPNTEAFF.